Included here is one TCR beta chain sequence, with context. In the source study's methods: Estimation of nucleated cell counts relied on the amplification of reference gene primers. Profiled with immunoSEQ multiplex PCR; TCRdb holds only in-frame clones, not every one. The D gene and trimming were derived from the DNA, and the V and J assignments and clone size from that table. The sample consists of around 700,000 clones, 85% to 90% of them appearing once. The V and J ends lost 0 bases and 2 bases respectively, with 11 bases between them. Germline V gene data show CDR1 as PRHDT and CDR2 as FYEKMQ (reference sequence). The CDR3 extends over 15 amino acids. This entry comes from a study of blood T cell repertoires in COVID-19. Study-wide background: Collection of acute and convalescent COVID-19 samples took place in the United States, Italy and Spain. The cDNA or gDNA used as material had been derived from T cells, B-cell-depleted T cells, or PBMCs.

The sequencing input was peripheral blood. The V call is TRBV13, the J call TRBJ2-7, with D possibly being TRBD2 (5 bases). The sequence was obtained from a woman younger than 35 with acute or convalescent COVID-19. The CDR3, as DNA: TGTGCCAGCAGCTTAGGCCGGGATGGAGCCTACGAGCAGTACTTC. Translating it yields CASSLGRDGAYEQYF.